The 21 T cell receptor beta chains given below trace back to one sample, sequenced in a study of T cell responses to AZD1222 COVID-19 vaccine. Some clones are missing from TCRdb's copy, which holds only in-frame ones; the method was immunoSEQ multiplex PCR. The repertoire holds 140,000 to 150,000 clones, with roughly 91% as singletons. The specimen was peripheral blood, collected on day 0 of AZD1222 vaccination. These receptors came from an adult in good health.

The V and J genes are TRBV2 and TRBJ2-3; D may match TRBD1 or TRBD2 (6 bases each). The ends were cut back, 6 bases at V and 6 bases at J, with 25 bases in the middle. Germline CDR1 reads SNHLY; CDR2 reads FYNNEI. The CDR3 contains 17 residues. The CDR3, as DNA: TGTGCCAGCAGACGTTCCGGACAGTGGGACTCAACGGATACGCAGTATTTT. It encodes CASRRSGQWDSTDTQYF.

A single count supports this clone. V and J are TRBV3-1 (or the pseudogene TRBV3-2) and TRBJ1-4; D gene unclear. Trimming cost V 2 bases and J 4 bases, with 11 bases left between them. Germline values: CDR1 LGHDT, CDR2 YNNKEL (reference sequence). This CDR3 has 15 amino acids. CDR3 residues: CASSQRGQLNEKLFF. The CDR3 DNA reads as TGTGCCAGCAGCCAACGTGGCCAGCTTAATGAAAAACTGTTTTTT.

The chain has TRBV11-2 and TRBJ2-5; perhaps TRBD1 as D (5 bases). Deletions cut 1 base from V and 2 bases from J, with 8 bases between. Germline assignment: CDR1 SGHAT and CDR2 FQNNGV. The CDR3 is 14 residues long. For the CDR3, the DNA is TGTGCCAGCAGCTTAGGGGGCGCTCAAGAGACCCAGTACTTC. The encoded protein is CASSLGGAQETQYF.

The CDR3 DNA follows: TGTGCCAGCAGTTACTCTTGGACAGGGGGCACCGGGGAGCTGTTTTTT. It is translated as CASSYSWTGGTGELFF. This chain connects TRBV6-5 to TRBJ2-2, with 10 bases that match TRBD1. The CDR3 consists of 16 residues. Germline V gives CDR1 MNHEY, CDR2 SVGAGI. V lost 0 bases, J lost 4 bases, and 2 bases stayed unmatched.

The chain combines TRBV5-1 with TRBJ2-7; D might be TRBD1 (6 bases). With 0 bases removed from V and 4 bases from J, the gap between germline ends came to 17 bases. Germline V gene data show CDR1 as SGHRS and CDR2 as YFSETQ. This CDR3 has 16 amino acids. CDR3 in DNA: TGCGCCAGCAGCTTGGGGCCACAGGGTATTGCGTACGAGCAGTACTTC. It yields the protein CASSLGPQGIAYEQYF.

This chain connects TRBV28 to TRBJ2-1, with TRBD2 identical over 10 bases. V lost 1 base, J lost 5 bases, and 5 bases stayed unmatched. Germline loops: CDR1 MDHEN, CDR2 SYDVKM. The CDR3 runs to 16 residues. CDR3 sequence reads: CASSLFTSGTHNEQFF. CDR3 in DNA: TGTGCCAGCAGTTTATTCACTAGCGGGACCCACAATGAGCAGTTCTTC.

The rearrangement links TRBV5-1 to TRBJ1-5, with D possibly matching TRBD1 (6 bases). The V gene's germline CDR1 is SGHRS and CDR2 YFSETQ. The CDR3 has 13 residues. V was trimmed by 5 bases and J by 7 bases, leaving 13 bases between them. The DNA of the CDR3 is TGCGCCAGCAGGGACAGCCCGCAGCAGCCCCAGCATTTT. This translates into CASRDSPQQPQHF.

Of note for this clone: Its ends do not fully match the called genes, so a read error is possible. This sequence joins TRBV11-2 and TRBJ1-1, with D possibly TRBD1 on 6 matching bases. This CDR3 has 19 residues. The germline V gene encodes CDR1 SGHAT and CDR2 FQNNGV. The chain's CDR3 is CASSLAPFTGLSQNAEAFF. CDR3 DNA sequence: TGTGCCAGCAGCTTAGCCCCGTTCACAGGGTTAAGCCAGAACGCTGAAGCTTTCTTT.

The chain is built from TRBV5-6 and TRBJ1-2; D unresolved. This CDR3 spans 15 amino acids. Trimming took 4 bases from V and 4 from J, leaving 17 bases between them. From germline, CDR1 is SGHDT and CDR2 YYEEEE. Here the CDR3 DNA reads TGTGCCAGCAGCAACGAAGTCCCGTGGATCTATGGCTACACCTTC. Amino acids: CASSNEVPWIYGYTF.

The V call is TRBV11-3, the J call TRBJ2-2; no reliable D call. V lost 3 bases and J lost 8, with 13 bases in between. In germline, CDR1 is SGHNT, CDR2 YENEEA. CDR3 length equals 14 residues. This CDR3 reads CASSFKGSAGELFF. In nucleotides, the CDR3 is TGTGCCAGCAGCTTTAAGGGTTCTGCGGGGGAGCTGTTTTTT.

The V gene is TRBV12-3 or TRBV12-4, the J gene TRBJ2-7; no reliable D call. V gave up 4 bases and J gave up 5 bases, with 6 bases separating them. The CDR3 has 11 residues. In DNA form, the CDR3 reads TGTGCCAGCAGTTCGGGCCACGAGCAGTACTTC. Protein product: CASSSGHEQYF.

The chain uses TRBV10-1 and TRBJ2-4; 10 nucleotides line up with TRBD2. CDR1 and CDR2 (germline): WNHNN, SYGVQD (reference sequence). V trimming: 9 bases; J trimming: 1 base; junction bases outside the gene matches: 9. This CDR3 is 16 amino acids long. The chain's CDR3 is CARPGLARTAKNIQYF. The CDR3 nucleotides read TGCGCCAGACCGGGACTAGCGAGGACGGCCAAAAACATTCAGTACTTC.

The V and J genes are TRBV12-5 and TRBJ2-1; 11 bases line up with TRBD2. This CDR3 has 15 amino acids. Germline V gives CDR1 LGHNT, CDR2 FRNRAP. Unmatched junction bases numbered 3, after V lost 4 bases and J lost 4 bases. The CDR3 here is CASGSGLAVYNEQFF. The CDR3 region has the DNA TGTGCTAGTGGTTCGGGACTAGCGGTATACAATGAGCAGTTCTTC.

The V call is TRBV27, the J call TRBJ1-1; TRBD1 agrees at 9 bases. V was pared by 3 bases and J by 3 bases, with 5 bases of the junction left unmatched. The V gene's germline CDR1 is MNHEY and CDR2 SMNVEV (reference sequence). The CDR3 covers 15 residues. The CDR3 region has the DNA TGTGCCAGCAGTTTTTATGGGACAGGGTACACTGAAGCTTTCTTT. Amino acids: CASSFYGTGYTEAFF.

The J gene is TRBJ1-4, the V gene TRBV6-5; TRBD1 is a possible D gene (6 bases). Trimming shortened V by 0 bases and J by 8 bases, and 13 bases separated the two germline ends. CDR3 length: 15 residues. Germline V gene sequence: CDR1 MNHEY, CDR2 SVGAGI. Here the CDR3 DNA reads TGTGCCAGCAGTTACTCAGGAGGGGGTCGGGAAAAACTGTTTTTT. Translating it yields CASSYSGGGREKLFF.

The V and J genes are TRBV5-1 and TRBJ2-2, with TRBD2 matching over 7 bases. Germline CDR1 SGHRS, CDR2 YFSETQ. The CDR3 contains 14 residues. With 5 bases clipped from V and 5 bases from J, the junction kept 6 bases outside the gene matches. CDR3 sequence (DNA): TGCGCCAGCAGTGCGGGAGTCATAACCGGGGAGCTGTTTTTT. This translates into CASSAGVITGELFF.

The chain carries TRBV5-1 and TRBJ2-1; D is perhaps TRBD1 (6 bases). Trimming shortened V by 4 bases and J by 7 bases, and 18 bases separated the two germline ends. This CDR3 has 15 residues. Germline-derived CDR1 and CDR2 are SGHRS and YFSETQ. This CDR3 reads CASSLVPGQENEQFF. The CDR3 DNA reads TGCGCCAGCAGCCTTGTCCCGGGACAAGAGAATGAGCAGTTCTTC.

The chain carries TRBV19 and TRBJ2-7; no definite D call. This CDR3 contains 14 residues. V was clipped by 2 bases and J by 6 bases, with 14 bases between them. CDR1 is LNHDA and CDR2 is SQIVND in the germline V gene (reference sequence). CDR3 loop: CASSIRGRESEQYF. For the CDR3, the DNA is TGTGCCAGTAGTATAAGAGGCCGTGAGTCCGAGCAGTACTTC.

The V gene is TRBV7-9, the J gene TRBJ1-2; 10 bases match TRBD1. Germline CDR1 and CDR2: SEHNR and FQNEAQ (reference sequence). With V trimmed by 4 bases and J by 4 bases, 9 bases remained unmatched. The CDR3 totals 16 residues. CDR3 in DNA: TGTGCCAGCAGCTACCGGGACAGGGGTGAGAGCTATGGCTACACCTTC. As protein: CASSYRDRGESYGYTF.

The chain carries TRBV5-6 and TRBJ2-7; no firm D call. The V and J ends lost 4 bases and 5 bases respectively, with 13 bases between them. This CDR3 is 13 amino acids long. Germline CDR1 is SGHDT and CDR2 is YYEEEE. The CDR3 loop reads CASSPNWAHEQYF. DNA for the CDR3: TGTGCCAGCAGCCCCAACTGGGCCCACGAGCAGTACTTC. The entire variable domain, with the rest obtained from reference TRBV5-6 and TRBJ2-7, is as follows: DAGVTQSPTHLIKTRGQQVTLRCSPKSGHDTVSWYQQALGQGPQFIFQYYEEEERQRGNFPDRFSGHQFPNYSSELNVNALLLGDSALYLCASSPNWAHEQYFGPGTRLTVT.

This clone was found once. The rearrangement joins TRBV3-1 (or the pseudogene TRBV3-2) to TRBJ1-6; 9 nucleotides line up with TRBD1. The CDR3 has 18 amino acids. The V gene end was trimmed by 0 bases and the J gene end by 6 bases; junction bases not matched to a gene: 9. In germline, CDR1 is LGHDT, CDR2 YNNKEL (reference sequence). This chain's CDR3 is CASSQDSPQGAVNSPLHF. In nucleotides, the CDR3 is TGTGCCAGCAGCCAAGATTCACCACAGGGGGCGGTTAATTCACCCCTCCACTTT.